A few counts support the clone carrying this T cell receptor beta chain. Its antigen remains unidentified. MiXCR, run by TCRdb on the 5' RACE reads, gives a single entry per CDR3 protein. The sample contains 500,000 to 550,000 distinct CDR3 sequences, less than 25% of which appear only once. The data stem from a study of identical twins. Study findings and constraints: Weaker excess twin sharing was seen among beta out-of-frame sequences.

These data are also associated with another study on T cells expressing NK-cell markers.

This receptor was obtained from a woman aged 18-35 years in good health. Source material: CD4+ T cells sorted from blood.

In DNA form, the CDR3 reads TGTGCCTGGAGTGGAGGTCGGACTAGCGGGTCCTACAATGAGCAGTTCTTC. This sequence encodes CAWSGGRTSGSYNEQFF. The chain couples TRBV30 to TRBJ2-1; 11 bases align to TRBD2. J was trimmed by 1 base and V by 1 base; bases with no gene match: 6. The length of the CDR3 is 17 residues. Germline CDR1 and CDR2: GTSNPN and SVGIG (reference sequence). Full variable domain (rest looked up from reference TRBV30 and TRBJ2-1): SQTIHQWPATLVQPVGSPLSLECTVEGTSNPNLYWYRQAAGRGLQLLFYSVGIGQISSEVPQNLSASRPQDRQFILSSKKLLLSDSGFYLCAWSGGRTSGSYNEQFFGPGTRLTVL.